Listed below are T cell receptor beta chains from one sample, sequenced in a study of response to subunit inactivated influenza vaccine. TCRdb fed the RT-PCR reads into MiXCR, producing one record per CDR3 protein. This sample has roughly 620,000 distinct CDR3 sequences; over 9% occur once, and the top ten carry about 11%. In addition, the sample was reused for a study of T cells expressing NK-cell markers.

The specimen comprised PBMCs from blood, sampled on the day of vaccination. These TCRs come from a man between 50 and 59 years old who received an inactivated influenza vaccine. Each CDR3 is given with its conserved first and last residue. The order of the fields is CDR3 protein, CDR3 DNA, V gene, J gene, clone size, D gene. The D gene is left open where the match is weak. Some rows have no size entry. The others give once, few or many, or a class for an expanded clone.

CASSPRGRDYNEQFF,TGTGCCAGCAGCCCGAGGGGGCGGGACTACAATGAGCAGTTCTTC,TRBV12-3/TRBV12-4,TRBJ2-1,-,-
CASSTSGSYTDTQYF,TGTGCCAGTAGTACTAGCGGGAGTTACACAGATACGCAGTATTTT,TRBV19,TRBJ2-3,few,TRBD2
CASSFDTPNTEAFF,TGTGCCAGCAGCTTTGATACACCGAATACTGAAGCTTTCTTT,TRBV5-6,TRBJ1-1,few,-
CASRIQGARGYTF,TGTGCCAGCAGAATTCAGGGGGCGCGTGGCTACACCTTC,TRBV3-1,TRBJ1-2,-,TRBD1
CASRSERFEQYF,TGTGCCAGCAGGAGCGAGAGGTTCGAGCAGTACTTC,TRBV2,TRBJ2-7,few,-
CASSLGGLKNQPQHF,TGTGCCAGCAGCTTAGGAGGGCTGAAGAATCAGCCCCAGCATTTT,TRBV13,TRBJ1-5,few,-
CSARGTSGNTGELFF,TGCAGTGCTAGGGGGACTAGCGGCAACACCGGGGAGCTGTTTTTT,TRBV20-1,TRBJ2-2,few,TRBD2
CSVPRDRDNYGYTF,TGCAGTGTCCCCCGGGACAGGGATAACTATGGCTACACCTTC,TRBV20-1,TRBJ1-2,-,TRBD1
CASSSLGQEETQYF,TGCGCCAGCAGCTCCCTGGGACAGGAAGAGACCCAGTACTTC,TRBV4-1,TRBJ2-5,few,TRBD1
CASSGGTGYNEQFF,TGCGCCAGCAGCGGTGGGACAGGCTACAATGAGCAGTTCTTC,TRBV5-1,TRBJ2-1,medium-sized,TRBD1
CASRPRQGYSGELFF,TGTGCCAGCAGACCGAGACAGGGATATAGCGGGGAGCTGTTTTTT,TRBV6-1,TRBJ2-2,few,TRBD1
CSVEEPGRETQYF,TGCAGCGTTGAAGAACCAGGGAGAGAGACCCAGTACTTC,TRBV29-1,TRBJ2-5,many,-
CASSLAWTGGQETQYF,TGTGCCAGCAGCTTAGCCTGGACAGGGGGACAAGAGACCCAGTACTTC,TRBV7-9,TRBJ2-5,-,TRBD1
CSAPRTGTETQYF,TGCAGTGCCCCCCGGACAGGAACAGAGACCCAGTACTTC,TRBV20-1,TRBJ2-5,-,TRBD1
CASSQGADLRKTQYF,TGTGCCAGCAGCCAAGGAGCAGACCTTCGAAAGACCCAGTACTTC,TRBV3-1,TRBJ2-5,-,-
CASSQGGQIYNSPLHF,TGTGCCAGCAGCCAAGGGGGACAGATCTATAATTCACCCCTCCACTTT,TRBV3-1,TRBJ1-6,-,TRBD1
CASSLALEIQSDGYTF,TGTGCCAGCAGTTTAGCTTTGGAAATTCAATCTGATGGCTACACCTTC,TRBV12-3/TRBV12-4,TRBJ1-2,-,-
CTSSLRGVPYEQYF,TGTACCAGCAGTCTCAGGGGGGTTCCCTACGAGCAGTACTTC,TRBV12-3/TRBV12-4,TRBJ2-7,-,-
CASTMGRGTEAFF,TGCGCCAGCACCATGGGTCGGGGCACTGAAGCTTTCTTT,TRBV5-1,TRBJ1-1,-,-
CASSFPIGPYYEQYF,TGTGCCAGCAGTTTTCCGATCGGCCCCTACTACGAGCAGTACTTC,TRBV28,TRBJ2-7,few,-
CATTERGQAGELFF,TGTGCCACCACGGAGCGTGGACAGGCCGGGGAGCTGTTTTTT,TRBV6-2/TRBV6-3,TRBJ2-2,-,TRBD1
CASSQDLAGMADTQYF,TGCGCCAGCAGCCAAGATCTAGCGGGGATGGCGGATACGCAGTATTTT,TRBV4-3,TRBJ2-3,few,TRBD2
CASSPVSSWEEQFF,TGTGCCAGCTCACCAGTATCCTCCTGGGAGGAGCAGTTCTTC,TRBV18,TRBJ2-1,-,-
CATSRKRRAGVIGELFF,TGTGCCACCAGCAGAAAACGTCGAGCGGGAGTGATCGGGGAGCTGTTTTTT,TRBV15,TRBJ2-2,-,TRBD2
CASSLAARGTDTQYF,TGTGCCAGCAGCTTGGCGGCCCGGGGAACAGATACGCAGTATTTT,TRBV11-2,TRBJ2-3,-,-
CSATRTGKETQYF,TGCAGTGCTACCAGGACAGGGAAGGAGACCCAGTACTTC,TRBV20-1,TRBJ2-5,many,TRBD1